This T cell receptor beta chain was sequenced for a study of CD8+ T cells in alopecia areata (dated by TCRdb to 2016 to 2019). Looking at the study overall: The treated patients took part in an open-label pilot trial in which moderate-to-severe alopecia areata was treated with oral tofacitinib at 5 to 10 mg twice daily. Tofacitinib was given for 6 to 18 months, followed by 6 months of follow-up off drug to assess delayed response and recurrence. In treated patients, disease severity was measured using the SALT score, which gives the percentage of scalp surface area affected. To study T cell clonal expansion in alopecia areata, the researchers applied high-throughput TCRbeta sequencing to both the C3H/HeJ mouse model and human patients. On the human side, TCRbeta sequencing was run on scalp tissue and on sorted CD4+ and CD8+ peripheral blood T cells from healthy controls and from alopecia areata patients with either patchy or totalis/universalis disease. Tofacitinib-treated patients had biopsies at baseline and at 4 and 24 weeks of treatment, with a later scalp biopsy in several patients. Clonality in the scalp was compared among normal scalp (n=4), patchy alopecia areata scalp (n=8), and alopecia totalis/universalis scalp (n=8). The RNA source kit depended on sample type: the PAXgene miRNA kit for fixed scalp, the miRNeasy kit for PBMCs, and the RNeasy kit for mouse skin. TCRbeta CDR3 regions were amplified by immunoSEQ multiplex PCR with 35 Vbeta forward and 13 Jbeta reverse primers.

Summary of the overall study and its limitations: Tofacitinib significantly decreased scalp clonality and the number of expanded CD8+ clones among the top 100 scalp clones. Many expanded lesional clones were found to persist in scalp and blood during tofacitinib treatment, and relapse after treatment cessation may be partly explained by this persistence. Because the treated cohort was small and included a single nonresponder, larger studies are needed to assess links between baseline CD8+ expansion and response. Resident alphabeta T cells in normal human skin are also sequenced, complicating scalp TCR repertoire analysis, unlike mouse skin dominated by gammadelta T cells. Higher clonality and more expanded CD8+ clones were observed in lesional scalp than in normal scalp, particularly in alopecia totalis/universalis, a finding suggestive of antigenic drive. Shared TCR sequences between patients were less evident than in mice, which may be partly attributable to HLA diversity in the patient population.

For this clone: Its antigen specificity is not known. Base qualities are not recorded, but no much larger clone differs from it by a single base.

The method was the immunoSEQ multiplex PCR assay. RNA was extracted from all samples and reverse transcribed into cDNA as template for TCR sequencing. First-strand cDNA was synthesized with SuperScript III using a 2:1 mix of oligo-dT and random hexamers. A synthetic immune receptor repertoire was used to gauge amplification bias, and whatever bias remained was removed computationally. Turning to the authors' computational methods: After raw reads were preprocessed to remove errors, the CDR3 was defined following IMGT conventions as running from the conserved cysteine to phenylalanine. To get clonality, Shannon entropy was normalized by log2 of the number of productive unique TCRs and the result was subtracted from 1. Whether scalp clones were CD4 or CD8 was inferred by matching scalp TCRbeta sequences against CD4 and CD8 repertoires sorted from blood. TCRdb stores this immuneACCESS table with in-frame sequences only. Part of the clones is absent; in the studies checked, under half of the shortfall reflects unresolved V genes, and no reason is known for the rest. The DNA gave D and trimming, while V, J and clone size come from that table. This sample holds more than 90,000 clones; about three fifths were observed only once. More than 9% of the sample rests with the top ten.

The time point label corresponds to: about 25 weeks on oral tofacitinib. The treatment or condition label, as the study defines it: oral pan-JAK inhibitor, 5-10 mg twice daily. Lesional scalp punch biopsies and peripheral blood were obtained from alopecia areata patients. PBMCs were separated by density centrifugation and stained for CD3, CD4 and CD8, after which CD4+ and CD8+ T cells were sorted on a FACSAria. Taken from cysteine to phenylalanine, the CDR3 has 14 residues. Only the CDR3 DNA is retained, 42 bases long and in frame from the first base. V and J are truncated by 2 bases and 6 bases respectively, leaving an intervening sequence of 11 bases. Taken from the germline V gene (reference sequence), the CDR1 and CDR2 loops are SGHNT and YYREEE.

The sample in question was CD8+ T cells sorted from blood, obtained at week 24, from a patient treated with tofacitinib. The TCR originated in a human donor with alopecia areata. The chain uses TRBV5-4 and TRBJ2-2; no D gene can be assigned with confidence. For the CDR3, the sequence is CASSLRASAGELFF. The DNA reads as follows: TGTGCCAGCAGCTTACGGGCGAGCGCCGGGGAGCTGTTTTTT. The full variable domain, with segments outside the CDR3 supplied by the reference TRBV5-4 and TRBJ2-2 proteins, appears as ETGVTQSPTHLIKTRGQQVTLRCSSQSGHNTVSWYQQALGQGPQFIFQYYREEENGRGNFPPRFSGLQFPNYSSELNVNALELDDSALYLCASSLRASAGELFFGEGSRLTVL.